This is a list of T cell receptor beta chains from one sample in a study of cytomegalovirus exposure and HLA in healthy donors. Measured with immunoSEQ multiplex PCR; TCRdb has only the in-frame clones, and not every one. Among 250,000 to 300,000 clones, nearly 90% were seen once, and the ten largest hold under 0.4%. Sequenced sample: PBMCs. Receptors originate from a woman aged 18-29 years in good health and CMV-seronegative. CDR3s include the opening cysteine and the closing phenylalanine or tryptophan. D genes are given only for firm matches. Not all rows give a size; the values are once, few, many and, for expanded clones, a class.

.	TRBD1	TRBJ1-2	TRBV28	CASRNWTGVYGYTF	TGTGCCAGCAGAAACTGGACAGGGGTTTATGGCTACACCTTC
few	.	TRBJ1-5	TRBV20-1	CSARDIWAQHF	TGCAGTGCCCGGGACATCTGGGCCCAGCATTTT
.	TRBD2	TRBJ2-5	TRBV2	CASSLRGETQYF	TGTGCCAGCAGTCTGCGGGGGGAGACCCAGTACTTC
.	.	TRBJ2-2	TRBV6-6	CASSAETGELFF	TGTGCCAGCAGTGCAGAGACTGGGGAGCTGTTTTTT
.	.	TRBJ1-3	TRBV30	CAWSAGSTGNTIYF	TGTGCCTGGAGTGCAGGATCGACTGGAAACACCATATATTTT
.	TRBD1	TRBJ2-7	TRBV5-6	CASSLPGTGISYEQYF	TGTGCCAGCAGCTTACCCGGGACAGGGATATCCTACGAGCAGTACTTC
.	TRBD1	TRBJ1-2	TRBV7-2	CASSFLQGDGYTF	TGTGCCAGCAGCTTCTTACAGGGGGATGGCTACACCTTC
.	TRBD1	TRBJ2-7	TRBV7-6	CASSPRQGTYEQYF	TGTGCCAGCAGCCCCCGACAGGGAACCTACGAGCAGTACTTC
once	.	TRBJ1-1	TRBV5-1	CASSLELPGNTEAFF	TGCGCCAGCAGCTTGGAACTGCCGGGAAACACTGAAGCTTTCTTT
.	TRBD1	TRBJ2-1	TRBV6-4	CASSDIPGQGYNEQFF	TGTGCCAGCAGTGATATCCCCGGACAGGGCTACAATGAGCAGTTCTTC
.	.	TRBJ1-6	TRBV7-8	CASSLVQGKRSPLHF	TGTGCCAGCAGCTTAGTGCAAGGGAAGCGGTCACCCCTCCACTTT
once	.	TRBJ2-1	TRBV29-1	CSVVGEMNYNEQFF	TGCAGCGTTGTCGGGGAGATGAACTACAATGAGCAGTTCTTC
.	TRBD1	TRBJ2-5	TRBV7-2	CASSLGTGGETQYF	TGTGCCAGCAGCCTTGGGACAGGGGGAGAGACCCAGTACTTC
.	.	TRBJ1-1	TRBV10-3	CAIRPDSGLQAFF	TGTGCCATCAGACCCGACTCAGGGCTTCAGGCTTTCTTT
.	.	TRBJ2-2	TRBV2	CASSASGTGELFF	TGTGCCAGCAGTGCGTCAGGGACCGGGGAGCTGTTTTTT
.	.	TRBJ1-1	TRBV6-5	CASSSGGSEAFF	TGTGCCAGCAGTTCGGGGGGAAGTGAAGCTTTCTTT
.	.	TRBJ2-3	TRBV5-1	CASSLRVSPSTDTQYF	TGCGCCAGCAGCTTGCGAGTTAGTCCAAGCACAGATACGCAGTATTTT
once	.	TRBJ2-6	TRBV4-3	CASSQDRFSGANVLTF	TGCGCCAGCAGCCAAGATAGATTCTCTGGGGCCAACGTCCTGACTTTC
.	.	TRBJ2-5	TRBV2	CASSELGQGQETQYF	TGTGCCAGCAGTGAACTGGGGCAGGGGCAAGAGACCCAGTACTTC
.	TRBD2	TRBJ2-3	TRBV19	CASVGLATDTQYF	TGTGCCAGCGTGGGACTAGCAACAGATACGCAGTATTTT
.	.	TRBJ2-2	TRBV6-5	CASTSRDSGTGELFF	TGTGCCAGCACTTCCAGGGACTCCGGCACCGGGGAGCTGTTTTTT
.	TRBD1	TRBJ2-1	TRBV10-1	CASSETPGGNEQFF	TGCGCCAGCAGTGAGACCCCAGGGGGCAATGAGCAGTTCTTC
.	.	TRBJ1-5	TRBV28	CASSLRGAYQPQHF	TGTGCCAGCAGCCTTCGGGGGGCTTATCAGCCCCAGCATTTT
.	.	TRBJ2-7	TRBV5-1	CASSSGQSPEQYF	TGCGCCAGCAGCTCAGGACAGTCACCCGAGCAGTACTTC
few	.	TRBJ1-2	TRBV30	CAWSPRQVGGYTF	TGTGCCTGGAGTCCCCGACAGGTCGGAGGCTACACCTTC
.	TRBD2	TRBJ2-5	TRBV10-3	CAISPGLSQETQYF	TGTGCCATCAGTCCGGGACTAAGCCAAGAGACCCAGTACTTC
.	TRBD1	TRBJ2-2	TRBV7-9	CASSSSTGATGELFF	TGTGCCAGCAGCTCTTCGACAGGGGCCACCGGGGAGCTGTTTTTT
.	TRBD2	TRBJ2-5	TRBV5-5	CASSPGLPGTQYF	TGTGCCAGCAGCCCGGGACTACCGGGGACCCAGTACTTC
.	TRBD1	TRBJ2-2	TRBV7-6	CASSSGTGEIGELFF	TGTGCCAGCAGTTCCGGGACAGGGGAGATCGGGGAGCTGTTTTTT
.	TRBD2	TRBJ2-3	TRBV19	CASSIDRPSGGADTQYF	TGTGCCAGTAGTATAGATAGACCTAGCGGGGGAGCAGATACGCAGTATTTT
.	.	TRBJ2-3	TRBV7-8	CASSLVRYPDTQYF	TGTGCCAGCAGCTTAGTTCGCTACCCAGATACGCAGTATTTT
once	.	TRBJ2-3	TRBV29-1	CSVDLADTQYF	TGCAGCGTTGACCTGGCCGATACGCAGTATTTT
.	TRBD1	TRBJ1-2	TRBV18	CASSPLGQGLAPNYGYTF	TGTGCCAGCTCACCACTGGGACAGGGGCTGGCACCCAACTATGGCTACACCTTC
.	TRBD1	TRBJ2-5	TRBV7-9	CASSLYVGQGTETQYF	TGTGCCAGCAGCTTATATGTGGGACAGGGAACAGAGACCCAGTACTTC
.	.	TRBJ2-7	TRBV5-6	CASSLAGFFSEQYF	TGTGCCAGCAGCTTGGCCGGTTTCTTCTCCGAGCAGTACTTC
few	TRBD1	TRBJ1-2	TRBV5-4	CASSLSSTGGYGYTF	TGTGCCAGCAGCCTATCCAGTACAGGGGGCTATGGCTACACCTTC
.	.	TRBJ1-1	TRBV13	CASSPLKGEDTEAFF	TGTGCCAGCAGCCCTCTAAAAGGGGAGGACACTGAAGCTTTCTTT
.	.	TRBJ1-6	TRBV6-6	CASSAAGSGGSPLHF	TGTGCCAGCAGTGCGGCGGGCTCCGGTGGTTCACCCCTCCACTTT
.	TRBD1	TRBJ2-2	TRBV6-6	CASNGQGDTGELFF	TGTGCCAGCAACGGACAGGGAGACACCGGGGAGCTGTTTTTT
.	.	TRBJ2-5	TRBV11-2	CASSAYQETQYF	TGTGCCAGCAGCGCGTACCAAGAGACCCAGTACTTC
.	TRBD2	TRBJ2-2	TRBV7-2	CASSFDSGGGANTGELFF	TGTGCCAGCAGCTTCGACTCAGGCGGGGGGGCGAACACCGGGGAGCTGTTTTTT
.	.	TRBJ1-1	TRBV9	CASSPRRTWEDMRNTEAFF	TGTGCCAGCAGCCCCCGAAGAACATGGGAGGACATGCGGAACACTGAAGCTTTCTTT
.	.	TRBJ2-3	TRBV10-1	CASSESVGGADTQYF	TGCGCCAGCAGTGAGTCGGTTGGAGGGGCAGATACGCAGTATTTT
.	.	TRBJ2-6	TRBV7-3	CASSETGFGAGANVLTF	TGTGCCAGCAGCGAAACAGGGTTCGGGGCAGGGGCCAACGTCCTGACTTTC
once	TRBD2	TRBJ2-1	TRBV6-1	CASSVETSSEQFF	TGTGCCAGCAGTGTCGAGACTAGCAGTGAGCAGTTCTTC
.	TRBD1	TRBJ1-1	TRBV19	CASSMDRGWIAEAFF	TGTGCCAGTAGTATGGACAGGGGCTGGATCGCTGAAGCTTTCTTT
once	.	TRBJ2-3	TRBV4-1	CASSSPEWSSTDTQYF	TGCGCCAGCAGCTCCCCCGAGTGGTCAAGCACAGATACGCAGTATTTT
.	.	TRBJ2-7	TRBV15	CATSRAPPYEQYF	TGTGCCACCAGCAGAGCTCCTCCCTACGAGCAGTACTTC
.	.	TRBJ2-3	TRBV10-2	CASRPGGWITASTDTQYF	TGCGCCAGCAGGCCAGGAGGGTGGATCACAGCTAGCACAGATACGCAGTATTTT
.	.	TRBJ1-4	TRBV5-1	CASARQVPNEKLFF	TGCGCCAGCGCTAGACAGGTCCCCAATGAAAAACTGTTTTTT
.	.	TRBJ2-7	TRBV7-9	CASSSTARRGYEQYF	TGTGCCAGCAGCTCCACCGCGCGCAGGGGCTACGAGCAGTACTTC
.	TRBD2	TRBJ2-5	TRBV2	CASSDGGYQETQYF	TGTGCCAGCAGTGACGGGGGGTACCAAGAGACCCAGTACTTC
.	.	TRBJ1-2	TRBV5-1	CASSPPTGQRYGYTF	TGCGCCAGCAGCCCTCCGACAGGACAACGGTATGGCTACACCTTC
.	TRBD1	TRBJ2-1	TRBV5-4	CASSRQGFPYNEQFF	TGTGCCAGCAGCCGACAGGGATTCCCCTACAATGAGCAGTTCTTC
.	.	TRBJ2-3	TRBV5-6	CASSKNGGDTQYF	TGTGCCAGCAGCAAAAACGGGGGAGATACGCAGTATTTT